This T cell receptor (beta chain) was sequenced during a study of pediatric ulcerative colitis (dated by TCRdb to the late 2010s). Notes on the research overall: Among the ulcerative colitis patients, about seven had pancolitis and two had left-sided colitis, and histology in every patient was consistent with ulcerative colitis. Roughly nine newly diagnosed, treatment-naive pediatric ulcerative colitis patients and a few non-IBD control children each provided paired blood and rectal samples. By Pediatric Ulcerative Colitis Activity Index, mild disease was classified in a couple of patients, moderate disease in four and acute severe colitis in three.

Broader findings and caveats from the paper: T cells from blood may have been included in the rectal pinch biopsies, particularly in patients with overt colitis. Two rectal CDR3 clonotypes were detected in all ulcerative colitis patients and were not detected in any of the controls. Rectal repertoire features separated controls, mild-moderate and acute severe colitis patients; acute severe colitis showed reduced rectal diversity due to clonal expansions. For technical reasons, substantially fewer templates were yielded by the blood samples of a couple of patients, and these blood samples were excluded from blood-rectal overlap analysis. The healthy control group was small, consisting of only a handful of individuals. Because repertoires were derived from total lymphocyte DNA, patterns in rare subsets such as regulatory T cells may not have been reflected. Autologous blood-rectal clonal overlap was significantly higher in ulcerative colitis patients than in controls, suggesting increased T cell trafficking to inflamed tissue.

During colonoscopy, one to two pinch biopsies were obtained from the rectum for research. No immunosuppressive medication had been given to the ulcerative colitis patients before the diagnostic colonoscopy. Before DNA isolation, rectal biopsies were subjected to proteinase K digestion. The Wizard kit (Promega) was used to extract genomic DNA from blood and intestinal samples. In its sample, this clone was seen once. Its antigen remains undetermined. No much larger clone exists at a distance of one base, and base qualities are not known. From cysteine to phenylalanine, the CDR3 is 18 amino acids long. Only the CDR3 region is kept as DNA, spanning 54 bases read in frame from base 1. The germline V gene provides CDR1 SGHVS and CDR2 FNYEAQ. V is pruned by 2 bases and J by 0 bases, leaving 7 bases of the junction without a gene match. Using the immunoSEQ TRB Survey service, rearranged CDR3 beta regions were amplified from genomic DNA with multiplex V and J primers. Survey-level sequencing depth of up to 500,000 reads per sample was used to keep depth equal across samples. The libraries were purified and pooled, then sequenced using Illumina technology. On the study's bioinformatics: immunoSEQ online tools were used for productive clonality, sample overlap, pairwise scatters, CDR3 beta length, V/D/J gene usage and productiveness. Calculated diversity was defined as the number of unique rearrangements divided by total templates times 100, and Shannon and Simpson indices were additionally computed. For principal component analysis, Z-score normalized data were analyzed with the R prcomp function and the ggbiplot package. Morisita's index was used to measure clonal overlap between blood and rectum within each subject. TCRdb took over this immuneACCESS table, retaining in-frame rearrangements with V and J assigned. Such tables are incomplete; in checked studies, under half of the missing clones stem from an unresolved V gene, and the remainder is unexplained. The DNA gave D and trimming, while V, J and clone size come from that table. For this sample there are tens of thousands of clones; approximately 71% appear just once. About 7.8% of the sample lies in the top ten.

This chain is built from TRBV7-6 and TRBJ2-6, with 7 middle bases fitting TRBD1. What was sequenced was gut tissue. The receptor's source is a boy younger than 18 with severe ulcerative colitis. The CDR3 protein sequence reads: CASSLFSPGGSGANVLTF. At the DNA level, the sequence is TGTGCCAGCAGCTTATTCTCTCCAGGGGGCTCTGGGGCCAACGTCCTGACTTTC.